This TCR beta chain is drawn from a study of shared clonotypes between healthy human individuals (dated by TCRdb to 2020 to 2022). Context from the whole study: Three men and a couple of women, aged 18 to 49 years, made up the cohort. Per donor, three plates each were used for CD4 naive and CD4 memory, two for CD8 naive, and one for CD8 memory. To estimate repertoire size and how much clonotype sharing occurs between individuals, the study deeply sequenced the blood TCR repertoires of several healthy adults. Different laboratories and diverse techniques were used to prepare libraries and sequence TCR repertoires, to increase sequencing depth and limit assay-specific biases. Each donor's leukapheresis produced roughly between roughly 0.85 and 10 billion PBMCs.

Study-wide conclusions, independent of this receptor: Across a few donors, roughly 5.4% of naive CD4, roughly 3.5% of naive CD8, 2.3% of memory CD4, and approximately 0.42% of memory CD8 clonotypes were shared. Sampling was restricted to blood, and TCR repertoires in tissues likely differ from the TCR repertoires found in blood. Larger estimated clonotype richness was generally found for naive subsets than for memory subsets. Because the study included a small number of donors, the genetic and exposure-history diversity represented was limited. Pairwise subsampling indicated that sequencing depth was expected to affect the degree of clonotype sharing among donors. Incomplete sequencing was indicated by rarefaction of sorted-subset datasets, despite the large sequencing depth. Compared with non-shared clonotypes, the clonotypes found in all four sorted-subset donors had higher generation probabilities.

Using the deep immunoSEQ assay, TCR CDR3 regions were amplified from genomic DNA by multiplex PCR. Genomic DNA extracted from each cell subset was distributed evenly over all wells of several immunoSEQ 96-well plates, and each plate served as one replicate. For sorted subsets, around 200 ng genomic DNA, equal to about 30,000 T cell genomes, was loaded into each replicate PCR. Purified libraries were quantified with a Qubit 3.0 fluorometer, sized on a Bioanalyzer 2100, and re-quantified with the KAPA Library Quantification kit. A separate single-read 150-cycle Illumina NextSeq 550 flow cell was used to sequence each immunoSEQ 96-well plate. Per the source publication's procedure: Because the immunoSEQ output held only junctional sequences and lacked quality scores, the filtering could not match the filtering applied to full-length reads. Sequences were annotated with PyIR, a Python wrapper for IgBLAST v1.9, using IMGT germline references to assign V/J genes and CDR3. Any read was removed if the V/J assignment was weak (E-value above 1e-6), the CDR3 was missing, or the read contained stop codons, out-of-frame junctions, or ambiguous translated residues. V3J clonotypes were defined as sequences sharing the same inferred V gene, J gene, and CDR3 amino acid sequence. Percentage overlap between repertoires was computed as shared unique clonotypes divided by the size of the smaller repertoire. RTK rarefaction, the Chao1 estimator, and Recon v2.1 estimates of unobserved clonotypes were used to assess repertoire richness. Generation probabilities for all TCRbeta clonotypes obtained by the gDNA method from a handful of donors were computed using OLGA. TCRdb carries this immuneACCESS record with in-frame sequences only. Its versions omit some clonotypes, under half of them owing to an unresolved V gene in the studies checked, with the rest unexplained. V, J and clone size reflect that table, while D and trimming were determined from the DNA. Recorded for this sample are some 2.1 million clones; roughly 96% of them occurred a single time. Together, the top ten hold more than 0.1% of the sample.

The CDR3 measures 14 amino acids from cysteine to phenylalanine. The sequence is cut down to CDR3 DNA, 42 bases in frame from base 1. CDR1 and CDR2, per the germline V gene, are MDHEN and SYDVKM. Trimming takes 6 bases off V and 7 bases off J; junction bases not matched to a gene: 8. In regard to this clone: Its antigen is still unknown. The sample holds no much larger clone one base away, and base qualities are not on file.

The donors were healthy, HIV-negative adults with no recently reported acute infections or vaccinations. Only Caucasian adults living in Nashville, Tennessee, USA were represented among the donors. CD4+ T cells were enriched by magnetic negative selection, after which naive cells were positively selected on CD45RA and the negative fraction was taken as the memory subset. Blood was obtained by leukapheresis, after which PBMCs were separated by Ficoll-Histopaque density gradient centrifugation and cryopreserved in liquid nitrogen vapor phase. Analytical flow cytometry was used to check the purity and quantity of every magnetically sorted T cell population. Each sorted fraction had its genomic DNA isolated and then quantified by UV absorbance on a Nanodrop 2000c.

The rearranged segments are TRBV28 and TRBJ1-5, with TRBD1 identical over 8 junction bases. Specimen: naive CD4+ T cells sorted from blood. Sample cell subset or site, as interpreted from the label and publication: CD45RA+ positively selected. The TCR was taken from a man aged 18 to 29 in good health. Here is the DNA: TGTGCCAGCAGACCAGGGGGCGCGGGACAGCCCCAGCATTTT. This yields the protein CASRPGGAGQPQHF.